This is a list of T cell receptor beta chains from one sample in a study of CD8+CD57+ T cells in acquired aplastic anemia. One entry per CDR3 protein results from TCRdb running MiXCR on the reads. The sample contains 170,000 or so distinct CDR3 sequences, 55% to 65% of which appear only once. Input material: sorted CD4+, CD8+, or CD8+CD57+ T cells (not recorded which) from PBMCs. The receptor set was obtained from a human donor with aplastic anemia. Both conserved end residues are part of each CDR3. A D gene is named only where the DNA matches it firmly. The size of a clone is reported for some rows only, either as once, few or many, or as a class for expanded clones.

J gene | D gene | clone size | V gene | CDR3 DNA | CDR3 protein
TRBJ1-1 | . | few | TRBV2 | TGTGCCAGCAGTGACCCCTGGAAGAACACTGAAGCTTTCTTT | CASSDPWKNTEAFF
TRBJ2-7 | TRBD1 | . | TRBV7-6 | TGTGCCAGCAGCTCGACAGGGGATCGGGACGAGCAGTACTTC | CASSSTGDRDEQYF
TRBJ2-5 | TRBD1 | many | TRBV7-8 | TGTGCCAGCAGCTTCGGACAGGGGTTGGGGACCCAGTACTTC | CASSFGQGLGTQYF
TRBJ2-7 | . | . | TRBV2 | TGTGCCAGCAGGAGACAGGACTCCTACGAGCAGTACTTC | CASRRQDSYEQYF
TRBJ1-2 | TRBD1 | . | TRBV25-1 | TGTGCCAGCAGACCGGACAGGGGACTCCCTTTTGGTGGCTACACCTTC | CASRPDRGLPFGGYTF
TRBJ1-2 | . | . | TRBV14 | TGTGCCAGCAGCCAGGAACTTTTTGGCCATGGCTACACCTTC | CASSQELFGHGYTF
TRBJ2-1 | . | . | TRBV7-3 | TGTGCCAGCAGCTTAATAGCCGGTACCTACAATGAGCAGTTCTTC | CASSLIAGTYNEQFF
TRBJ2-5 | TRBD1 | few | TRBV20-1 | TGCAGTGCTAGTCGAGCAGGGGGAGAGACCCAGTACTTC | CSASRAGGETQYF
TRBJ1-2 | TRBD1 | . | TRBV20-1 | TGCAGTGCTAGAGGCCGACAGGGGGGGGCTAACTATGGCTACACCTTC | CSARGRQGGANYGYTF
TRBJ2-3 | TRBD2 | many | TRBV20-1 | TGCAGTGCTAGAGATAGCCTAGCGGGGGGACGAAGCACAGATACGCAGTATTTT | CSARDSLAGGRSTDTQYF
TRBJ2-2 | . | . | TRBV7-6 | TGTGCCAGTTCCCAGCGTGTAGCCCGGGGGGAGCTGTTTTTT | CASSQRVARGELFF
TRBJ1-2 | . | . | TRBV15 | TGTGCCACCAGCAGAGCGCTCGGGGGGGTAGGTGGTGGCTACACCTTC | CATSRALGGVGGGYTF
TRBJ2-3 | TRBD1 | . | TRBV10-3 | TGTGCCATCAGCCCCGGACAGGCAATCACAGATACGCAGTATTTT | CAISPGQAITDTQYF
TRBJ1-4 | TRBD1 | many | TRBV19 | TGTGCCAGTAGTAACGGACAGGGGACGAGTGAAAAACTGTTTTTT | CASSNGQGTSEKLFF
TRBJ1-1 | . | many | TRBV24-1 | TGTGCCACCCCGATTCGGACAGAGAGATTGAACACTGAAGCTTTCTTT | CATPIRTERLNTEAFF
TRBJ2-7 | . | . | TRBV20-1 | TGCAGTGCTAGAGCCGACAACTACGAGCAGTACTTC | CSARADNYEQYF
TRBJ1-3 | . | . | TRBV6-1 | TGTGCCAGCAGTGAACGAGGACTATCTGGAAACACCATATATTTT | CASSERGLSGNTIYF
TRBJ1-1 | . | . | TRBV29-1 | TGCAGCGTTGAAGGGCAGGGGTGGACTGGAGCTTTCTTT | CSVEGQGWTGAFF
TRBJ2-3 | TRBD2 | few | TRBV29-1 | TGCAGCGTTGTTGACGGGGGGACAGATACGCAGTATTTT | CSVVDGGTDTQYF
TRBJ2-7 | TRBD1 | many | TRBV19 | TGTGCCAGTAGTCCTGGACAGGGGAAGAAGTACGAGCAGTACTTC | CASSPGQGKKYEQYF
TRBJ2-7 | . | . | TRBV25-1 | TGTGCCAGCAGTGTGGCGGACATGCCTACGAGGCAGTACTTC | CASSVADMPTRQYF
TRBJ2-3 | . | . | TRBV2 | TGTGCCAGCAAGGCGCGACCTAGCACAGATACGCAGTATTTT | CASKARPSTDTQYF
TRBJ2-7 | TRBD1 | once | TRBV7-6 | TGTGCCAGCAGCAGGACAGGGGGCTCCCACGAGCAGTACTTC | CASSRTGGSHEQYF
TRBJ2-3 | TRBD2 | . | TRBV29-1 | TGCAGCGTCGGGGGGGGGCTAGCGGGGGGGCCGACGACAGATACGCAGTATTTT | CSVGGGLAGGPTTDTQYF